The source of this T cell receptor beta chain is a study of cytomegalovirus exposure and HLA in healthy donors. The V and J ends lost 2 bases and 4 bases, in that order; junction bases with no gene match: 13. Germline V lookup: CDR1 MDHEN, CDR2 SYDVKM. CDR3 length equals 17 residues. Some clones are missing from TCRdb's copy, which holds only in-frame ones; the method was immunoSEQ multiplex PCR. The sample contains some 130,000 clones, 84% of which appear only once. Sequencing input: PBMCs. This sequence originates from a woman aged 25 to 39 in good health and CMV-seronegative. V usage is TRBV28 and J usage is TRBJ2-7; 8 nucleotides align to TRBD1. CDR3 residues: CASSLRGGRGHSYEQYF. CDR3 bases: TGTGCCAGCAGTTTAAGAGGAGGCAGGGGGCATAGTTACGAGCAGTACTTC.